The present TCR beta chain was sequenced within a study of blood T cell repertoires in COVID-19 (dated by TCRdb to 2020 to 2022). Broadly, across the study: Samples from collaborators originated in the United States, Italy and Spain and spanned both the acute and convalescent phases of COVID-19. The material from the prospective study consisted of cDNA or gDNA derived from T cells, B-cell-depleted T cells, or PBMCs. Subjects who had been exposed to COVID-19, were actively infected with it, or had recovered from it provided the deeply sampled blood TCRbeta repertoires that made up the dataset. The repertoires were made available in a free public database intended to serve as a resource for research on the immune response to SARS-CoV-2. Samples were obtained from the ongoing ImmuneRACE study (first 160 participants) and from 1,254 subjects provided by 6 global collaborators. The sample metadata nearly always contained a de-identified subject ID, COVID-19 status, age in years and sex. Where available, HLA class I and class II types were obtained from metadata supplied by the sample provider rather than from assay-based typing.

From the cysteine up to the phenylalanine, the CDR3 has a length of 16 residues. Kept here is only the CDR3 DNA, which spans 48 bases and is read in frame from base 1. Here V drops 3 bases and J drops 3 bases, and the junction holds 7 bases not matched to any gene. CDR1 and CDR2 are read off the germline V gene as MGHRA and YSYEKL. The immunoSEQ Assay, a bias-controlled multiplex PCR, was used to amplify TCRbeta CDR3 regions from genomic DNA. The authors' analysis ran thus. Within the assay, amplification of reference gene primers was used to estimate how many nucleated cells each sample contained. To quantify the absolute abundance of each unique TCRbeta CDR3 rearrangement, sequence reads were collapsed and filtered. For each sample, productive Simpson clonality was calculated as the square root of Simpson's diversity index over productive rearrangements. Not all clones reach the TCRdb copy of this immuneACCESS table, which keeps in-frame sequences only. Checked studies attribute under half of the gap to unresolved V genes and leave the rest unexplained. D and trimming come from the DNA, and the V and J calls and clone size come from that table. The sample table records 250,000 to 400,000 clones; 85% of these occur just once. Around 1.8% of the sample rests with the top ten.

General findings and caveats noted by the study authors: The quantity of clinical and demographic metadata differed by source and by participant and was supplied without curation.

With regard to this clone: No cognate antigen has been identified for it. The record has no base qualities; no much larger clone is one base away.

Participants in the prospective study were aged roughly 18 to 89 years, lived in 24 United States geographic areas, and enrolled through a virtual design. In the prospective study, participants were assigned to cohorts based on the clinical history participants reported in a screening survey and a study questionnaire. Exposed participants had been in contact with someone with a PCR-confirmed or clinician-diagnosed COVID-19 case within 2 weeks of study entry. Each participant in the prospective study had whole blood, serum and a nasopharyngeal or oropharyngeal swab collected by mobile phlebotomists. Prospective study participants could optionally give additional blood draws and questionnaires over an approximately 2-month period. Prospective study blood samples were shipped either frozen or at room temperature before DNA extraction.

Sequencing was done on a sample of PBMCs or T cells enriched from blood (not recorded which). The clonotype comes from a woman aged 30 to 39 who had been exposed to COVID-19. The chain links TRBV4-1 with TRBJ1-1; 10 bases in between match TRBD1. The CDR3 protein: CASSQDAGTGDTEAFF. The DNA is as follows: TGCGCCAGCAGCCAGGATGCCGGGACAGGGGACACTGAAGCTTTCTTT.